This T cell receptor (beta chain) comes out of a study of blood T cell repertoires in COVID-19. Overall study: Samples representing acute and convalescent COVID-19 were sourced from the United States, Italy and Spain. The cDNA or gDNA used as material had been derived from T cells, B-cell-depleted T cells, or PBMCs.

Original handling: By means of reference gene primer amplification, nucleated cell counts were estimated. Some clones are missing from TCRdb's copy, which holds only in-frame ones; the method was immunoSEQ multiplex PCR. V and J calls and clone size are as listed in that table; D and trimming were resolved from the DNA. This table has 140,000 or so clones, approximately 84% appearing once. CDR3 length equals 14 residues. V gave up 1 base and J gave up 6 bases; unmatched junction bases: 5. Germline V gene data show CDR1 as LGHDT and CDR2 as YNNKEL (reference sequence). The sequence came from a woman aged 60-70 years with acute or convalescent COVID-19. The sample comprised peripheral blood. This rearrangement joins TRBV3-1 (or the pseudogene TRBV3-2) to TRBJ2-7, with 8 bases identical to TRBD1. The DNA of the CDR3 is TGTGCCAGCAGCCAAGTGGGTGGACAGGGCGAGCAGTACTTC. Translated, it gives CASSQVGGQGEQYF.